The sequence of this T cell receptor (beta chain) was determined in a study of response to subunit inactivated influenza vaccine. General observations from the study: Authors suggested few new T cells are recruited by each seasonal influenza vaccination.

The CDR3 spans 14 residues. Germline assignment: CDR1 SQVTM and CDR2 ANQGSEA. V was clipped by 3 bases and J by 10 bases, with 19 bases between them. This clonotype was counted many times. Antigen: not known. TCRdb reprocessed the RT-PCR reads with MiXCR, giving one entry per CDR3 protein. The sample carries 710,000 or so distinct CDR3 sequences, around 16% recorded once. This TCR was recovered from a man aged 50-60 years who received an inactivated influenza vaccine. The material was PBMCs from blood, obtained roughly 13 days after vaccination. This chain uses TRBV29-1 with TRBJ2-1; D possibly corresponds to TRBD1 (5 bases). The CDR3 DNA follows: TGCAGCGTTGACCCAGGAAGCAGGGTTGCGGAGCAGTTCTTC. Its translation: CSVDPGSRVAEQFF.